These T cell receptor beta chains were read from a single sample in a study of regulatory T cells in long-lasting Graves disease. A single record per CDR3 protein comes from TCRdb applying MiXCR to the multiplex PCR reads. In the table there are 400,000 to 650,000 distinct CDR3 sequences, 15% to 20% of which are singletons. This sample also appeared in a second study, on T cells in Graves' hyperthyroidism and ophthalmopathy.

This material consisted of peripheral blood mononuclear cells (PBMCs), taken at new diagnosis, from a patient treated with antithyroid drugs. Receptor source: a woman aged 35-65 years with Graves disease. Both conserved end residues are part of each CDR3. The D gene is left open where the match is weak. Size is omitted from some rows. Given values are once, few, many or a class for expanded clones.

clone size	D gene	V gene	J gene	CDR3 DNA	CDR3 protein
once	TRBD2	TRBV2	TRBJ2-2	TGTGCCAGCAGCAGGACTAGCGGGGGGCAGACCGCGGAGCTGTTTTTT	CASSRTSGGQTAELFF
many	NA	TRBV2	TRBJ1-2	TGTGCCAGCAGCCTAGAGGGGACTAGCTATGGCTACACCTTC	CASSLEGTSYGYTF
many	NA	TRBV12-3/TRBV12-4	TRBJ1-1	TGTGCCAGCAGTTGGGGATCGGGCGGTAACACTGAAGCTTTCTTT	CASSWGSGGNTEAFF
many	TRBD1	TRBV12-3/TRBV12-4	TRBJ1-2	TGTGCCAGCAGTTATAGAGCAGGGGGCTGGAGCTATGGCTACACCTTC	CASSYRAGGWSYGYTF
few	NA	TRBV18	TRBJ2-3	TGTGCCAGCTCACCACTCCACAGTGGGAGCACAGATACGCAGTATTTT	CASSPLHSGSTDTQYF
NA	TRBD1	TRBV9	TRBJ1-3	TGTGCCAGCAGTTGGAGGACAGGGGGCCCTGGAAACACCATATATTTT	CASSWRTGGPGNTIYF
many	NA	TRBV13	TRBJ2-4	TGTGCCAGCAGCCCGCGGGACTTTATGGGAAACATTCAGTACTTC	CASSPRDFMGNIQYF
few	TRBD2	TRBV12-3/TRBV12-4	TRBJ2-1	TGTGCCAGCAGCCCCGGACTAGTAGTCAATGAGCAGTTCTTC	CASSPGLVVNEQFF
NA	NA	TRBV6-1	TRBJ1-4	TGTGCCAGCAGACATCGGTTAGGGGAGGAAAAACTGTTTTTT	CASRHRLGEEKLFF
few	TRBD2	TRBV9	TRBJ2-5	TGTGCCAGCAGCGAGGGACTAGACTTTGCGACCCAGTACTTC	CASSEGLDFATQYF
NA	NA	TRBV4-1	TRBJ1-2	TGCGCCAGCAGCCAAGATCGGAAGACAGGATCCTATGGCTACACCTTC	CASSQDRKTGSYGYTF
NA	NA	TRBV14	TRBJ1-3	TGTGCCAGCAGGCCCGGCGGGGATCCTGGAAACACCATATATTTT	CASRPGGDPGNTIYF
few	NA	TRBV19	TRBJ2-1	TGTGCCAGTAGTATGAGGTTGCGAGGTGAGGGTATGTTCTTC	CASSMRLRGEGMFF
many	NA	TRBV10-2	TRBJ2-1	TGCGCCAGCAGGTTTTCACGACGGACGGAGGATGAGCAGTTCTTC	CASRFSRRTEDEQFF
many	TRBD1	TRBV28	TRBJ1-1	TGTGCCAGCAGTGCCCCCCAGGGGGGGCGGGACACTGAAGCTTTCTTT	CASSAPQGGRDTEAFF
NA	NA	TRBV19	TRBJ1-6	TGTGCCAGTAGTAATGGGGGCCCTCCCGGGACCCTCCACTTT	CASSNGGPPGTLHF
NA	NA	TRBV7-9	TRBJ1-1	TGTGCCAGCAGCCCTGGACCGCAATATGGGGGGACTGAAGCTTTCTTT	CASSPGPQYGGTEAFF
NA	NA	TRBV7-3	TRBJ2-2	TGTGCCAGCAGCTCTCATAAAGGGGGGACAGCGAACACCGGGGAGCTGTTTTTT	CASSSHKGGTANTGELFF
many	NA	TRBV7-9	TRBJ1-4	TGTGCCAGCAGCTCAACAGTTGCAACTAATGAAAAACTGTTTTTT	CASSSTVATNEKLFF
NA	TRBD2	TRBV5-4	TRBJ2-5	TGTGCCAGCAGCTTGGGCCCCCTTCGGGGGGAAGAGACCCAGTACTTC	CASSLGPLRGEETQYF
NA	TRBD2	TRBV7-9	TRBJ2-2	TGTGCCAGCAGCCGAACTAGCGGGGCCTACACCGGGGAGCTGTTTTTT	CASSRTSGAYTGELFF
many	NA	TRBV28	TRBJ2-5	TGTGCCAGCAGTCCCCCGCCTCCGGGGACCCAGTACTTC	CASSPPPPGTQYF
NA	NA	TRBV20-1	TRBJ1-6	TGCAGTGCTAGAGGCCCTCGGGGGGGGACCTATAATTCACCCCTCCACTTT	CSARGPRGGTYNSPLHF
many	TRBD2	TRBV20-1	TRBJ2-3	TGCAGTGCTACCCAACCTAGCGGGGGAAGCACAGATACGCAGTATTTT	CSATQPSGGSTDTQYF
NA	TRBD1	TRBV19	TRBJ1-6	TGTGCCAGTAGTCCCCAGGGGGGGATTGATTCACCCCTCCACTTT	CASSPQGGIDSPLHF
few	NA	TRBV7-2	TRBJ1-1	TGTGCCAGCAGCTTCTACCCGCGGGGCCAGAGCCTAGGAGCTTTCTTT	CASSFYPRGQSLGAFF
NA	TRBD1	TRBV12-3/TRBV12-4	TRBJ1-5	TGTGCCAGCAGCCAAGGACAGGGGGGCACTCAGCCCCAGCATTTT	CASSQGQGGTQPQHF
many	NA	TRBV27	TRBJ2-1	TGTGCCAGCAGTTCCGGGGGACCCTACAATGAGCAGTTCTTC	CASSSGGPYNEQFF
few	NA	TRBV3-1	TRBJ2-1	TGTGCCAGCAGCCAACAAGGGTATGGGGCCGATGAGCAGTTCTTC	CASSQQGYGADEQFF
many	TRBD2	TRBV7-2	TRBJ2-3	TGTGCCAGCAGCTGGCCGGGACTAGCGACAGATACGCAGTATTTT	CASSWPGLATDTQYF
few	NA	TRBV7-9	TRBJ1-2	TGTGCCAGCAGCTTGGGTGGTAACATCTATGGCTACACCTTC	CASSLGGNIYGYTF
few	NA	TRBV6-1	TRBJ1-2	TGTGCCACCCTTCCCACAGGCCCCCCGGTGTGGGGCTACACCTTC	CATLPTGPPVWGYTF
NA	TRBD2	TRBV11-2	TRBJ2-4	TGTGCCAGCAGCTTATGGGAGGGCAAAAACATTCAGTACTTC	CASSLWEGKNIQYF
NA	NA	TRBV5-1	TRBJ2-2	TGCGCCAGCAGCCCCCACCCCGGATGCCACACACCCCCAAAGTACAACGCCGGGGAGCTGTTTTTT	CASSPHPGCHTPPKYNAGELFF
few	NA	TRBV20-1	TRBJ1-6	TGCAGTGCAAGGACAGCGGCTAATTCACCCCTCCACTTT	CSARTAANSPLHF